This TCR beta chain was captured in a study of T-cell memory formation after mild COVID-19. The germline CDR1 and CDR2 sequences are MNHEY and SMNVEV (reference sequence). V lost 4 bases, J lost 5 bases, and 11 bases lay in between. The CDR3 has 13 residues. TCRdb ran MiXCR on the 5' RACE reads and lists one entry per CDR3 protein. This table has roughly 580,000 distinct CDR3 sequences, roughly 18% appearing once. This receptor was obtained from an adult woman who had mild COVID-19 (a few samples of this study predate the infection). Cell type and time point are not known. J is TRBJ1-1 and V is TRBV27; unclear D gene. The sample consisted of PBMCs or a T cell subset sorted from them (not recorded which). The CDR3 sequence: CASSYYASTEAFF. Here the CDR3 DNA reads TGTGCCAGCAGTTATTACGCCTCTACTGAAGCTTTCTTT.